This TCR beta chain was profiled in a study of cytomegalovirus exposure and HLA in healthy donors. General study findings and limits: Associated with HLA alleles at 0.05 false discovery rate in a later analysis were about 17,000 TCR beta sequences. Whilst most TCR sequences proved rare, a subset of public TCRs occurred across many donors.

With regard to this clone: Its antigen is not identified.

PCR primers comprised 60 Vbeta and 13 Jbeta primers. Sequencing used immunoSEQ multiplex PCR; TCRdb keeps in-frame clones, though not all of them. Of around 140,000 clones in the sample, 70% to 85% were seen once. The sequencing input was PBMCs. This receptor was obtained from a male donor in good health and CMV-seronegative.

The CDR3 DNA follows: TGTGCCGGCCCCGGGGGAAAGCGTACCTACAATGAGCAGTTCTTC. Its translation is CAGPGGKRTYNEQFF. This chain uses TRBV27 with TRBJ2-1, with a possible D match to TRBD2 (6 bases). The germline V gene has CDR1 MNHEY and CDR2 SMNVEV (reference sequence). The germline V and J ends were trimmed by 11 bases and 2 bases, with 19 bases remaining between them. This CDR3 comprises 15 residues.